This TCR beta chain was sequenced for a study of response to subunit inactivated influenza vaccine. TCRdb redid the calling of the RT-PCR reads with MiXCR, one entry per CDR3 protein. The sample includes under 200,000 distinct CDR3 sequences, 9.5% to 13% of them seen just once. Trimming removed 1 base from V and 6 bases from J; junction bases left unmatched: 13. The CDR3 loop spans 16 amino acids. In germline, CDR1 is DFQATT, CDR2 SNEGSKA (reference sequence). There are a few counts of this clonotype. This TCR came from a man in his forties or fifties who received an inactivated influenza vaccine. Material: non-naive T cells sorted from PBMCs, obtained around seven weeks after vaccination. The chain has TRBV20-1 and TRBJ2-7, with 9 bases matching TRBD1. The DNA for the CDR3 is TGCAGTGCTAGAGTAATGGGGGGACAGGGCTTGAGCGAGCAGTACTTC. Protein sequence: CSARVMGGQGLSEQYF.